The 25 T cell receptor beta chains listed next were all sequenced from one sample in a study of cytomegalovirus exposure and HLA in healthy donors. PCR used 60 Vbeta primers and 13 Jbeta primers. Assay used: immunoSEQ multiplex PCR; TCRdb lists only in-frame clones, some missing. Of 100,000 to 150,000 clones listed, about 80% are singletons. The specimen was PBMCs. Source of these receptors: a woman aged 40 to 49 in good health and CMV-seronegative.

This clone was found a few times. This rearrangement joins TRBV7-6 to TRBJ2-2, with D tentatively TRBD2 (5 bases). CDR1 and CDR2 (germline): SGHVS, FNYEAQ. V lost 6 bases and J 6 bases, leaving 11 bases between the germline ends. This CDR3 has 13 amino acids. The CDR3 loop reads CASSDYGAGELFF. The DNA for the CDR3 is TGTGCCAGCAGTGACTACGGAGCCGGGGAGCTGTTTTTT.

This chain joins TRBV27 and TRBJ1-6, with 10 bases fitting TRBD1. After removal of 4 bases from V and 8 bases from J, the junction contained 8 bases not matched to a gene. This CDR3 region has 16 residues. In germline, CDR1 is MNHEY, CDR2 SMNVEV (reference sequence). This chain's CDR3 is CASSSWQGTGDSPLHF. In nucleotides, the CDR3 is TGTGCCAGCAGTTCGTGGCAGGGGACAGGGGATTCACCCCTCCACTTT.

In this sample, this clone turned up once. CDR3 nucleotides: TGTGCCAGCAGCGAGCGGGACAGGCGGACCGGGTATACGCAGTATTTT. It yields the protein CASSERDRRTGYTQYF. V and J are TRBV5-6 and TRBJ2-3, with a weak D call TRBD1 (8 bases). This CDR3 is 16 amino acids long. V was clipped by 4 bases and J by 7 bases, with 22 bases between them. CDR1 and CDR2 (germline): SGHDT, YYEEEE.

V usage is TRBV4-2 and J usage is TRBJ2-2; a possible D gene is TRBD1 (6 bases). Trimming removed 9 bases at V and 0 bases at J, with 14 bases between. CDR1 is LGHNA and CDR2 is YNFKEQ in the germline V gene. CDR3 size: 15 residues. The CDR3 loop reads CASGRDNTNTGELFF. For the CDR3, the DNA is TGTGCCAGTGGCCGGGACAACACGAACACCGGGGAGCTGTTTTTT.

The CDR3 spells CASSLGQGISNQPQHF. CDR3 bases: TGTGCCAGCAGCTTAGGGCAGGGGATTAGCAATCAGCCCCAGCATTTT. V is TRBV13 and J is TRBJ1-5; D is perhaps TRBD1 (6 bases). CDR1 PRHDT and CDR2 FYEKMQ come from the germline V gene (reference sequence). Trimming removed 0 bases at V and 0 bases at J, with 9 bases between. The CDR3 spans 16 residues.

The V call is TRBV27, the J call TRBJ2-1, with 10 bases lining up with TRBD1. With V trimmed by 5 bases and J by 4 bases, 5 bases remained unmatched. The CDR3 is 15 amino acids. In germline, CDR1 is MNHEY, CDR2 SMNVEV (reference sequence). This CDR3 is CASSRGGQGYNEQFF. In DNA form, the CDR3 reads TGTGCCAGCAGTCGAGGGGGACAGGGGTACAATGAGCAGTTCTTC.

This chain links TRBV5-6 with TRBJ2-3, with D unclear. The CDR3 spans 12 residues. V lost 2 bases and J lost 5, with 6 bases in between. Germline V gene data show CDR1 as SGHDT and CDR2 as YYEEEE. In DNA form, the CDR3 reads TGTGCCAGCAGCTTCGTTTTAGATACGCAGTATTTT. Encoded protein: CASSFVLDTQYF.

This clone was found a few times. V usage is TRBV4-3 and J usage is TRBJ1-2; D gene ambiguous. CDR3 length: 13 amino acids. Germline CDR1 and CDR2: LGHNA and YSLEER. With 4 bases removed from V and 4 bases from J, the gap between germline ends came to 10 bases. The CDR3 nucleotides read TGCGCCAGCAGCCTTTTGGGCAGCTATGGCTACACCTTC. This codes for CASSLLGSYGYTF.

The rearrangement joins TRBV7-9 to TRBJ1-4; possibly TRBD1 for D (5 bases). The ends were cut back, 4 bases at V and 7 bases at J, with 10 bases in the middle. The CDR3 covers 13 residues. The germline V gene encodes CDR1 SEHNR and CDR2 FQNEAQ (reference sequence). The CDR3 loop is CASSSGGGEKLFF. CDR3 DNA sequence: TGTGCCAGCAGCTCCGGGGGGGGTGAAAAACTGTTTTTT.

In this sample, this clone turned up a few times. The chain uses TRBV5-6 and TRBJ1-5, with D possibly matching TRBD1 (6 bases). There are 13 residues in the CDR3. Germline assignment: CDR1 SGHDT and CDR2 YYEEEE. V dropped 3 bases and J dropped 4 bases, with 8 bases sitting between them. This CDR3 reads CASSYQGNQPQHF. CDR3 DNA sequence: TGTGCCAGCAGCTATCAGGGGAATCAGCCCCAGCATTTT.

V usage is TRBV21-1 and J usage is TRBJ2-2; the D call TRBD2 from the table was never checked on the DNA. TRBV21-1 is a pseudogene segment. The CDR3 loop spans 15 amino acids. This chain's CDR3 is CATQRLRTNTGELFF. CDR3 nucleotides: TGTGCCACGCAGAGACTACGGACGAACACCGGGGAGCTGTTTTTT.

This clone was picked up a small number of times. This rearrangement joins TRBV7-9 to TRBJ1-1, with D perhaps matching TRBD1 (5 bases). Trimming cost V 2 bases and J 7 bases, with 14 bases left between them. Germline CDR1 is SEHNR and CDR2 is FQNEAQ (reference sequence). The CDR3 consists of 14 residues. The CDR3 loop is CASSLLRTTHEAFF. The CDR3 coding sequence is TGTGCCAGCAGCTTACTCCGGACAACCCATGAAGCTTTCTTT.

V usage is TRBV14 and J usage is TRBJ2-7; the D gene is possibly TRBD2 (5 bases). Trimming shortened V by 1 base and J by 2 bases, and 12 bases separated the two germline ends. The germline V gene encodes CDR1 SGHDN and CDR2 FVKESK. There are 15 residues in the CDR3. This chain's CDR3 is CASSQGRAGPYEQYF. CDR3 coding DNA: TGTGCCAGCAGCCAAGGGCGGGCTGGCCCCTACGAGCAGTACTTC.

On this clone: Sequence at one end of the junction differs from germline and may be a read error. The chain combines TRBV9 with TRBJ2-7; 7 bases are a match to TRBD1. The CDR3 length is 15 residues. The germline gives CDR1 SGDLS, CDR2 YYNGEE. The CDR3 bases are TGTTCCAGCAGCGTAGGGGACAGACCTTTCTACGAGCAGTACTTC. Amino acids: CSSSVGDRPFYEQYF. The full variable domain, completed using reference TRBV9 and TRBJ2-7, is DSGVTQTPKHLITATGQRVTLRCSPRSGDLSVYWYQQSLDQGLQFLIQYYNGEERAKGNILERFSAQQFPDLHSELNLSSLELGDSALYFCSSSVGDRPFYEQYFGPGTRLTVT.

The chain couples TRBV5-1 to TRBJ2-1; tentatively, D is TRBD2 (5 bases). Germline lookup yields CDR1 SGHRS and CDR2 YFSETQ. This CDR3 comprises 15 residues. Trimming removed 3 bases from V and 6 bases from J, with 16 bases in between. The DNA for the CDR3 is TGCGCCAGCAGCTCTACTAGTGACCCCCTCAATGAGCAGTTCTTC. It encodes CASSSTSDPLNEQFF.

This rearrangement joins TRBV4-3 to TRBJ1-4; a possible D gene is TRBD1 (6 bases). The CDR3 length is 16 residues. With 1 base removed from V and 4 bases from J, the gap between germline ends came to 13 bases. Germline values: CDR1 LGHNA, CDR2 YSLEER. The CDR3 region has the DNA TGCGCCAGCAGCCAAGGCCCTCAGGGGATTAATGAAAAACTGTTTTTT. Residues: CASSQGPQGINEKLFF.

This clone was detected once. The genes are TRBV6-5 and TRBJ2-7, with TRBD2 as a possible D gene (6 bases). Trimming shortened V by 1 base and J by 0 bases, and 10 bases separated the two germline ends. There are 15 residues in the CDR3. CDR1 MNHEY and CDR2 SVGAGI come from the germline V gene. CDR3 amino acids: CASSYFAGSSYEQYF. CDR3 coding DNA: TGTGCCAGCAGTTACTTCGCCGGGAGCTCCTACGAGCAGTACTTC.

The chain carries TRBV2 and TRBJ1-1; 7 bases line up with TRBD1. CDR3 length: 14 residues. The germline gives CDR1 SNHLY, CDR2 FYNNEI. J lost 0 bases, V lost 6 bases, and 4 bases had no gene match. The CDR3 DNA reads as TGTGCCAGCAGATGGGACAGCCTGAACACTGAAGCTTTCTTT. It specifies CASRWDSLNTEAFF.

The chain recombines TRBV15 with TRBJ2-1; perhaps TRBD2 as D (6 bases). V shed 0 bases and J shed 10 bases, with 13 bases lying between them. The CDR3 runs to 14 residues. Germline assignment: CDR1 LNHNV and CDR2 YYDKDF (reference sequence). CDR3 loop: CATSRDPLAREQFF. CDR3 nucleotides: TGTGCCACCAGCAGAGATCCACTAGCCCGGGAGCAGTTCTTC.

The DNA of the CDR3 is TGCGCCAGCAGCCCCGCGTCAGATGGGGCCACGCAGTATTTT. It codes for CASSPASDGATQYF. The chain has TRBV5-1 and TRBJ2-3; weak D call: TRBD1 (5 bases). Germline assignment: CDR1 SGHRS and CDR2 YFSETQ. The V end lost 4 bases, the J end lost 9 bases, and 18 bases lay between the germline ends. The CDR3 spans 14 residues.

The chain recombines TRBV11-2 with TRBJ2-5; 7 positions match TRBD1. The CDR3 consists of 14 residues. V lost 0 bases and J lost 5; bases outside the gene matches: 3. Germline CDR1 reads SGHAT; CDR2 reads FQNNGV. DNA of the CDR3: TGTGCCAGCAGCTTAGAGAGGGGGCGGGAGACCCAGTACTTC. Its protein is CASSLERGRETQYF.

The V call is TRBV9, the J call TRBJ1-3, with 7 bases aligning to TRBD1. Trimming removed 0 bases from V and 0 bases from J; junction bases left unmatched: 6. Germline V lookup: CDR1 SGDLS, CDR2 YYNGEE. The CDR3 contains 17 residues. The CDR3 loop reads CASSVASQGVSGNTIYF. CDR3 in DNA: TGTGCCAGCAGCGTAGCGAGCCAGGGGGTCTCTGGAAACACCATATATTTT.

This chain joins TRBV5-6 and TRBJ1-2, with D hard to call. The CDR3 runs 12 residues. The germline CDR1 and CDR2 sequences are SGHDT and YYEEEE. V gave up 2 bases and J gave up 5 bases, with 7 bases separating them. CDR3 DNA sequence: TGTGCCAGCAGCTTAACACCGTATGGCTACACCTTC. This encodes CASSLTPYGYTF.

This clone was detected once. In DNA form, the CDR3 reads TGTGCCAGCAGCCCGAGGGGGCAAGTCTACGAGCAGTACTTC. Its translation is CASSPRGQVYEQYF. The genes are TRBV9 and TRBJ2-5; 7 bases map to TRBD1. The J call may be incorrect, as the DNA end agrees better with TRBJ2-7. The CDR3 runs to 14 residues. Germline V gene data show CDR1 as SGDLS and CDR2 as YYNGEE.

CDR3 region: CASSSTSGNYNEQFF. In nucleotides, the CDR3 is TGTGCCAGCAGTTCGACTAGCGGGAACTACAATGAGCAGTTCTTC. The chain carries TRBV27 and TRBJ2-1; 11 bases match TRBD2. The CDR3 is 15 amino acids. The J segment lost 3 bases and the V segment lost 4 bases, leaving 2 bases of the junction unmatched. Germline V gives CDR1 MNHEY, CDR2 SMNVEV (reference sequence).